The rows below give T cell receptor beta chains drawn from one sample of a study of shared clonotypes between healthy human individuals. TCRdb's table, derived via immunoSEQ multiplex PCR, lists solely in-frame clones and lacks some. The sample yields fewer than 850,000 clones, roughly 96% seen once. Sequenced: naive CD8+ T cells sorted from blood. Every receptor here comes from a man younger than 45 in good health. The CDR3 runs from the conserved cysteine through the conserved F or W. Fields, in order: CDR3 DNA, CDR3 protein, clone size, D gene, V gene, J gene. A D gene is named only where the DNA matches it firmly. Clone size appears in some rows only: once, few, many, or a class for an expanded clone.

CDR3nt: TGTGCCAGCAGCTTACCCATCGGCGGGGAGCTGTTTTTT
CDR3aa: CASSLPIGGELFF
abundance: .
d_gene: .
v_gene: TRBV7-8
j_gene: TRBJ2-2

CDR3nt: TGTGCCAGTAGTGGCGGGACAGGGGCCTTTCTCGACTCCTACAATGAGCAGTTCTTC
CDR3aa: CASSGGTGAFLDSYNEQFF
abundance: .
d_gene: TRBD1
v_gene: TRBV19
j_gene: TRBJ2-1

CDR3nt: TGTGCCAGCAGTTCATTAACAGGGCAAATCAACGAGCAGTACTTC
CDR3aa: CASSSLTGQINEQYF
abundance: .
d_gene: .
v_gene: TRBV27
j_gene: TRBJ2-7

CDR3nt: TGTGCCAGCAGCTTCCCTAGCGGGAGGGATGAGCAGTTCTTC
CDR3aa: CASSFPSGRDEQFF
abundance: .
d_gene: TRBD2
v_gene: TRBV7-2
j_gene: TRBJ2-1

CDR3nt: TGTGCCAGCAGTTTACGACAGGCCTCAACCTACGAGCAGTACTTC
CDR3aa: CASSLRQASTYEQYF
abundance: .
d_gene: .
v_gene: TRBV6-1
j_gene: TRBJ2-7

CDR3nt: TGTGCCAGCAGCTCCCCCACGGGGGGGGAGCTGTTTTTT
CDR3aa: CASSSPTGGELFF
abundance: .
d_gene: .
v_gene: TRBV7-9
j_gene: TRBJ2-2

CDR3nt: TGTGCCAGCAGGAGGGGGCGGGAGGACCTTTCCGAGCAGTACTTC
CDR3aa: CASRRGREDLSEQYF
abundance: .
d_gene: .
v_gene: TRBV6-1
j_gene: TRBJ2-7

CDR3nt: TGTGCCAGCAGCTCCTTTCAGGGAGACACTGAAGCTTTCTTT
CDR3aa: CASSSFQGDTEAFF
abundance: once
d_gene: .
v_gene: TRBV7-9
j_gene: TRBJ1-1

CDR3nt: TGTGCCAGCAGCGCCCCCGTTGACCAGAGTCGAGCTGAAGCTTTCTTT
CDR3aa: CASSAPVDQSRAEAFF
abundance: .
d_gene: .
v_gene: TRBV9
j_gene: TRBJ1-1

CDR3nt: TGTGCCAGCAGCTTAAGCGGTAGCTCCTACAATGAGCAGTTCTTC
CDR3aa: CASSLSGSSYNEQFF
abundance: .
d_gene: .
v_gene: TRBV7-3
j_gene: TRBJ2-1

CDR3nt: TGTGCCACCAGAGAGCGGGAGGGCTCAGAAAATGAGCAGTTCTTC
CDR3aa: CATREREGSENEQFF
abundance: .
d_gene: TRBD2
v_gene: TRBV10-3
j_gene: TRBJ2-1

CDR3nt: TGCGCCAGCAGTTCCCCTGGGGGACAGGGTATCTACGAGCAGTACTTC
CDR3aa: CASSSPGGQGIYEQYF
abundance: .
d_gene: TRBD1
v_gene: TRBV5-1
j_gene: TRBJ2-7

CDR3nt: TGTGCCAGCAGCAAACAGGGACTCTCCTACGAGCAGTACTTC
CDR3aa: CASSKQGLSYEQYF
abundance: .
d_gene: .
v_gene: TRBV9
j_gene: TRBJ2-7

CDR3nt: TGTGCCAGCAGCTTAGAGTCCAACACTGAAGCTTTCTTT
CDR3aa: CASSLESNTEAFF
abundance: .
d_gene: .
v_gene: TRBV7-9
j_gene: TRBJ1-1

CDR3nt: TGTGCCAGCAGCTTACAGGGCATCAACGAGCAGTACTTC
CDR3aa: CASSLQGINEQYF
abundance: .
d_gene: .
v_gene: TRBV11-2
j_gene: TRBJ2-7

CDR3nt: TGCGCCAGCAGCCAACAGTCGACTAGCGGCTACGAGCAGTACTTC
CDR3aa: CASSQQSTSGYEQYF
abundance: .
d_gene: TRBD2
v_gene: TRBV4-1
j_gene: TRBJ2-7

CDR3nt: TGTGCCAGCAGCCAGGGACAGGGCCACTTCGTGGATACGCAGTATTTT
CDR3aa: CASSQGQGHFVDTQYF
abundance: .
d_gene: TRBD1
v_gene: TRBV25-1
j_gene: TRBJ2-3

CDR3nt: TGTGCCAGCAGTTTTCTGGTGGACTCCACAGATACGCAGTATTTT
CDR3aa: CASSFLVDSTDTQYF
abundance: .
d_gene: .
v_gene: TRBV27
j_gene: TRBJ2-3

CDR3nt: TGCAGCGTTGACCCGGGGGAGGATGAGCAGTTCTTC
CDR3aa: CSVDPGEDEQFF
abundance: .
d_gene: .
v_gene: TRBV29-1
j_gene: TRBJ2-1

CDR3nt: TGTGCCAGCAGCTTCAGACTAGCGGGAGACCACGAGCAGTACTTC
CDR3aa: CASSFRLAGDHEQYF
abundance: .
d_gene: TRBD2
v_gene: TRBV7-8
j_gene: TRBJ2-7

CDR3nt: TGTGCCAGCAGGGGACTAGCGGCCTACGAGCAGTACTTC
CDR3aa: CASRGLAAYEQYF
abundance: .
d_gene: TRBD2
v_gene: TRBV4-2
j_gene: TRBJ2-7

CDR3nt: TGTGCCAGCAGTTTACCCCTGGACCGTGATGCTCACAATGAGCAGTTCTTC
CDR3aa: CASSLPLDRDAHNEQFF
abundance: .
d_gene: .
v_gene: TRBV27
j_gene: TRBJ2-1

CDR3nt: TGTGCCACCAGCAGAGAAAGCACCCAGCGGGGCGAGCAGTACTTC
CDR3aa: CATSRESTQRGEQYF
abundance: .
d_gene: TRBD2
v_gene: TRBV15
j_gene: TRBJ2-7

CDR3nt: TGTGCCAGCAGCTCCCGGGAACCAGAACAAAAGTCCCACAATGAGCAGTTCTTC
CDR3aa: CASSSREPEQKSHNEQFF
abundance: .
d_gene: .
v_gene: TRBV27
j_gene: TRBJ2-1

CDR3nt: TGTGCCAGCAGTTTTGGGACAGGGCTGTTCTACGAGCAGTACTTC
CDR3aa: CASSFGTGLFYEQYF
abundance: .
d_gene: TRBD1
v_gene: TRBV27
j_gene: TRBJ2-7

CDR3nt: TGTGCCAGCAGCCCAGTAACAGGGGGCGTGAGGGAGACCCAGTACTTC
CDR3aa: CASSPVTGGVRETQYF
abundance: .
d_gene: TRBD1
v_gene: TRBV7-8
j_gene: TRBJ2-5

CDR3nt: TGTGCCACCATTCCTGGGCTAGCGGGGCACCCTTACAATGAGCAGTTCTTC
CDR3aa: CATIPGLAGHPYNEQFF
abundance: once
d_gene: TRBD2
v_gene: TRBV2
j_gene: TRBJ2-1

CDR3nt: TGCGCCAGCAGCCAAAGACTAGCGGGGGGAACTGACGAGCAGTACTTC
CDR3aa: CASSQRLAGGTDEQYF
abundance: .
d_gene: TRBD2
v_gene: TRBV4-1
j_gene: TRBJ2-7

CDR3nt: TGTGCCAGCAGCCTGAGGGTGGGGCAGGGTATCTACGAGCAGTACTTC
CDR3aa: CASSLRVGQGIYEQYF
abundance: .
d_gene: .
v_gene: TRBV7-8
j_gene: TRBJ2-7

CDR3nt: TGTGCCAGCAGTGAAGAAAGGTCAGCTTCCCCTTGCGAGCAGTACTTC
CDR3aa: CASSEERSASPCEQYF
abundance: .
d_gene: .
v_gene: TRBV6-1
j_gene: TRBJ2-7

CDR3nt: TGTGCCAGCAGCCCACTCGGCAGCAATCAGCCCCAGCATTTT
CDR3aa: CASSPLGSNQPQHF
abundance: once
d_gene: .
v_gene: TRBV27
j_gene: TRBJ1-5

CDR3nt: TGTGCCAGCAGTGGGCGACTAGCCGGGTACAATGAGCAGTTCTTC
CDR3aa: CASSGRLAGYNEQFF
abundance: .
d_gene: TRBD2
v_gene: TRBV2
j_gene: TRBJ2-1

CDR3nt: TGCGCCAGCAGCCAAGATGGGGATACGCAGTATTTT
CDR3aa: CASSQDGDTQYF
abundance: .
d_gene: .
v_gene: TRBV4-1
j_gene: TRBJ2-3

CDR3nt: TGTGCCACCAGCAGAAACCGGGACAACTACTACGAGCAGTACTTC
CDR3aa: CATSRNRDNYYEQYF
abundance: .
d_gene: .
v_gene: TRBV15
j_gene: TRBJ2-7

CDR3nt: TGTGCCAGCGGTTCGGAGTATAGCAATCAGCCCCAGCATTTT
CDR3aa: CASGSEYSNQPQHF
abundance: .
d_gene: .
v_gene: TRBV6-5
j_gene: TRBJ1-5

CDR3nt: TGTGCCAGCAGTGAAACACGGGGGACTAGCGGGAGATTGATCGGCACTCCAGATACGCAGTATTTT
CDR3aa: CASSETRGTSGRLIGTPDTQYF
abundance: .
d_gene: TRBD2
v_gene: TRBV2
j_gene: TRBJ2-3

CDR3nt: TGTGCCAGCAGACACGAACAGGGGGCGTTCTACGAGCAGTACTTC
CDR3aa: CASRHEQGAFYEQYF
abundance: .
d_gene: TRBD1
v_gene: TRBV28
j_gene: TRBJ2-7

CDR3nt: TGCGCCAGCAGTTCTGGACTAGTGTCCTACGAGCAGTACTTC
CDR3aa: CASSSGLVSYEQYF
abundance: .
d_gene: TRBD2
v_gene: TRBV5-1
j_gene: TRBJ2-7

CDR3nt: TGTGCCAGCAGCCCAGGGGGCTTTGTCGGAAACACCATATATTTT
CDR3aa: CASSPGGFVGNTIYF
abundance: .
d_gene: TRBD1
v_gene: TRBV9
j_gene: TRBJ1-3

CDR3nt: TGTGCCAGCAGCCCGCTGGAGGGCCTAAGCTCCTACGAGCAGTACTTC
CDR3aa: CASSPLEGLSSYEQYF
abundance: .
d_gene: .
v_gene: TRBV14
j_gene: TRBJ2-7

CDR3nt: TGTGCCAGCAGCTCCCCGGGAGGGCCCTACAATGAGCAGTTCTTC
CDR3aa: CASSSPGGPYNEQFF
abundance: .
d_gene: TRBD2
v_gene: TRBV11-2
j_gene: TRBJ2-1

CDR3nt: TGCAGTGCTCCAGCTTTGGGGGAGCAGTACTTC
CDR3aa: CSAPALGEQYF
abundance: .
d_gene: .
v_gene: TRBV20-1
j_gene: TRBJ2-7

CDR3nt: TGCCAACCGGAGGGACGAACTAGCAATCAGCCCCAGCATTTT
CDR3aa: CQPEGRTSNQPQHF
abundance: .
d_gene: .
v_gene: TRBV29-1
j_gene: TRBJ1-5

CDR3nt: TGTGCCAGCAGTGGGGAAGGGACAGGGGTCGAGACTCATACCTACGAGCAGTACTTC
CDR3aa: CASSGEGTGVETHTYEQYF
abundance: .
d_gene: TRBD1
v_gene: TRBV2
j_gene: TRBJ2-7

CDR3nt: TGTGCCAGCAGTGAGCGGGGTCACACAGATACGCAGTATTTT
CDR3aa: CASSERGHTDTQYF
abundance: .
d_gene: TRBD2
v_gene: TRBV27
j_gene: TRBJ2-3